This T cell receptor (beta chain) was sequenced in a study of follicular helper T cells after annual influenza vaccination. The CDR3 length is 13 residues. V lost 11 bases, J lost 0 bases, and 11 bases lay in between. Germline loops: CDR1 ENHRY, CDR2 SYGVKD. Time point noted: 2014-2015 season, 7 days after vaccination. Community-dwelling subjects without influenza vaccination in the prior 6 months were enrolled. Some clones are missing from TCRdb's copy, which holds only in-frame ones; the method was immunoSEQ multiplex PCR. In the table there are roughly 10,000 clones, under 85% of which are singletons.

Sequenced material: CXCR5- memory CD4+ T cells sorted from blood, taken 7 days after influenza vaccination. This TCR derives from an adult who received the influenza vaccine. This chain links TRBV10-3 with TRBJ1-3; no firm D call. CDR3 region: CALRPSSGNTIYF. The CDR3 bases are TGTGCCCTTAGACCGAGCTCTGGAAACACCATATATTTT.